Sequencing of this T cell receptor beta chain was carried out in a study of blood T cell repertoires in COVID-19. The CDR3 spans 16 residues. The germline V gene encodes CDR1 MNHEY and CDR2 SMNVEV (reference sequence). V lost 2 bases to trimming and J lost 3 bases; unmatched junction nucleotides: 7. In the source study's methods: Estimation of nucleated cell counts was performed using reference gene primer amplification. Clones were read by immunoSEQ multiplex PCR, and TCRdb kept only the in-frame ones, dropping some. V and J calls and clone size come straight from that table; D and trimming were deduced from the DNA. The sample yields about 50,000 clones, roughly four fifths seen once.

The V gene is TRBV27, the J gene TRBJ1-1; 9 positions agree with TRBD1. This clonotype was sampled from a man aged 60-69 years with acute or convalescent COVID-19. Sequencing was done on a sample of peripheral blood. CDR3 sequence reads: CASSLANRGLYTEAFF. DNA of the CDR3: TGTGCCAGCAGTTTAGCGAACAGGGGGCTTTACACTGAAGCTTTCTTT.